These 13 T cell receptor beta chains originate from one sample sequenced in a study of CD8+ T cells in alopecia areata. Investigators isolated RNA and reverse transcribed it into cDNA to act as the sequencing template. Profiled with immunoSEQ multiplex PCR; TCRdb holds only in-frame clones, not every one. The sample includes fewer than 250,000 clones, approximately 40% of them seen just once. Treatment given: oral pan-JAK inhibitor, 5-10 mg twice daily. The sample here was CD4+ T cells sorted from blood, taken at approximately week 39, from a patient treated with tofacitinib. These TCRs come from a human donor with alopecia areata.

This clone was counted between two and nine times. The rearrangement uses TRBV5-1 and TRBJ2-5, with D unresolved. This CDR3 has 11 residues. CDR1 and CDR2 (germline): SGHRS, YFSETQ. V gave up 4 bases and J gave up 3 bases, with 4 bases separating them. The CDR3 nucleotides are TGCGCCAGCAGCGTGGAAGAGACCCAGTACTTC. Translation: CASSVEETQYF.

The V and J genes are TRBV7-2 and TRBJ2-1; TRBD1 matches at 8 bases. Trimming took 1 base from V and 13 from J; bases not matched to a gene: 6. Germline V gives CDR1 SGHTA, CDR2 FQGNSA. This CDR3 contains 13 residues. DNA for the CDR3: TGTGCCAGCAGCTTAGTCAGGGGGCTCGAACAGTTCTTC. Translation gives CASSLVRGLEQFF.

J is TRBJ2-7 and V is TRBV28, with TRBD2 as a possible D gene (5 bases). This CDR3 contains 13 residues. The V end lost 10 bases, the J end lost 0 bases, and 13 bases lay between the germline ends. From germline, CDR1 is MDHEN and CDR2 SYDVKM. The CDR3 is CATIGGASYEQYF. In nucleotides, the CDR3 is TGTGCCACGATCGGAGGAGCCTCCTACGAGCAGTACTTC.

This clone was detected only a few times. This chain connects TRBV18 to TRBJ1-2, with D tentatively TRBD1 (6 bases). CDR3 length: 15 residues. Trimming pared 3 bases from V and 7 bases from J, leaving 18 bases between. Germline values: CDR1 KGHSH, CDR2 LQKENI. CDR3: CASSPGQAEAGGYTF. CDR3 sequence (DNA): TGTGCCAGCTCACCGGGACAAGCTGAGGCCGGTGGCTACACCTTC.

The sample holds many counts of this clone. The junction does not match germline at one end; this may be a read error. J is TRBJ1-5 and V is TRBV10-3, with D unclear. CDR1 ENHRY and CDR2 SYGVKD come from the germline V gene. This CDR3 spans 14 amino acids. CDR3 residues: CATSRENSNQPQHF. CDR3 nucleotides: TGTGCCACCAGTAGGGAAAATAGCAATCAGCCCCAGCATTTT.

A few counts support this clone. The rearrangement joins TRBV6-5 to TRBJ1-1; D is undetermined. V was pared by 6 bases and J by 4 bases, with 12 bases between. Germline-derived CDR1 and CDR2 are MNHEY and SVGAGI. This CDR3 is 13 amino acids long. The CDR3 bases are TGTGCCAGCAGACAACGGGAGGGCACTGAAGCTTTCTTT. Protein: CASRQREGTEAFF.

This chain connects TRBV5-6 to TRBJ2-5; D could derive from TRBD1 or TRBD2 (6 bases each). Germline V gene sequence: CDR1 SGHDT, CDR2 YYEEEE. The CDR3 length is 14 residues. Trimming stripped 0 bases from V and 4 bases from J, with 10 bases between. This CDR3 reads CASSLEGGGETQYF. The CDR3, as DNA: TGTGCCAGCAGCTTGGAGGGGGGCGGAGAGACCCAGTACTTC.

The chain couples TRBV7-3 to TRBJ1-1; unclear D gene. Germline V gene data show CDR1 as SGHTA and CDR2 as FQGTGA. This CDR3 comprises 13 residues. V lost 5 bases, J lost 4 bases, and 11 bases lay in between. CDR3 loop: CASSLETGTEAFF. CDR3 coding DNA: TGTGCCAGCAGCCTCGAGACCGGCACTGAAGCTTTCTTT.

This clone was observed a few times. The sample carries other DNA sequences with the same CDR3. The chain is built from TRBV29-1 and TRBJ2-1; the match to TRBD2 covers 10 bases. The V gene's germline CDR1 is SQVTM and CDR2 ANQGSEA. The CDR3 sequence is 14 residues long. V shed 6 bases and J 3 bases; nucleotides not matched to a gene: 5. The CDR3 region is CSVTRTSGYNEQFF. In nucleotides, the CDR3 is TGCAGCGTGACCAGGACTAGCGGCTACAATGAGCAGTTCTTC.

This clone was seen more than once but under ten times. The chain combines TRBV25-1 with TRBJ2-7; 9 bases are shared with TRBD2. Germline V gene sequence: CDR1 MGHDK, CDR2 SYGVNS. V was pared by 3 bases and J by 5 bases, with 8 bases of the junction left unmatched. The CDR3 has 15 amino acids. This CDR3 is CASSEAGGPGHEQYF. In DNA, the CDR3 is TGTGCCAGCAGTGAGGCGGGAGGGCCAGGGCACGAGCAGTACTTC.

The rearrangement joins TRBV28 to TRBJ2-5; D is undetermined. Trimming pared 8 bases from V and 5 bases from J, leaving 18 bases between. Germline-derived CDR1 and CDR2 are MDHEN and SYDVKM. The CDR3 spans 14 residues. In nucleotides, the CDR3 is TGTGCCAGCTCCCTGCCTACGGGCTGGGAGACCCAGTACTTC. Encoded protein: CASSLPTGWETQYF.

J is TRBJ2-6 and V is TRBV5-6; possibly TRBD2 for D (5 bases). The CDR3 length is 18 residues. V lost 0 bases and J 2 bases, leaving 15 bases between the germline ends. Germline V gene sequence: CDR1 SGHDT, CDR2 YYEEEE. The DNA for the CDR3 is TGTGCCAGCAGCTTGGCAACCGTCCCCGGGACTGGGGCCAACGTCCTGACTTTC. Translating gives CASSLATVPGTGANVLTF.

As concerns this clone: Other nucleotide sequences in the sample specify the same CDR3. The gene calls are TRBV2 and TRBJ1-1; no clear D gene. Trimming stripped 6 bases from V and 2 bases from J, with 7 bases between. Germline-derived CDR1 and CDR2 are SNHLY and FYNNEI. The CDR3 loop spans 12 amino acids. The CDR3: CASSDSNTEAFF. The CDR3 coding sequence is TGTGCCAGCAGCGACTCTAACACTGAAGCTTTCTTT.